This T cell receptor (beta chain) comes out of a study of T-cell reconstitution after alpha-beta-depleted transplantation in children. Using unique molecular identifiers, the investigators prepared the TCRbeta library. TCRdb redid the calling of the PCR reads with MiXCR, one entry per CDR3 protein. The profile shows some 200,000 distinct CDR3 sequences, approximately 8.4% of them singletons. CDR3 length: 13 amino acids. Looked up from germline, CDR1 is KGHSH and CDR2 is LQKENI. Trimming removed 3 bases at V and 0 bases at J, with 5 bases between. Whole-study results and caveats: Newly made T cells mostly supplied T-cell counts and diversity one year after transplant. Several hundred expanded graft clones reportedly gave rise to the alpha-beta T cells present about two months after transplant. The high TCRbeta diversity at day 60 in some patients came from surviving recipient T cells and thymic progenitors.

This clonotype occurred a few times. The antigen is undetermined. This clonotype originated in a male patient aged 2-9 years who had a stem cell transplant for acute myeloid leukemia, so the T cells may come from the graft donor. This specimen consisted of PBMCs, mostly from graft donor cells, obtained 360 days after TCRalphabeta/CD19-depleted stem cell transplant. The J gene is TRBJ1-1, the V gene TRBV18; no clear D gene. The CDR3 bases are TGTGCCAGCTCACCGGAGATGAACACTGAAGCTTTCTTT. It is translated as CASSPEMNTEAFF.